These 20 T cell receptor beta chains were all obtained from the same sample, sequenced in a study of PD-L1 blockade in urothelial cancer. Here immunoSEQ multiplex PCR was the method, and the copy in TCRdb shows in-frame clones only, minus some. The data show about 46,000 clones, with approximately 85% seen just once and 1.5% to 2% held by the top ten. The time point: peripheral blood 6 weeks after treatment start. The material sequenced was PBMCs, taken around atezolizumab (anti-PD-L1) treatment. All receptors come from a man aged 45 to 65 with urothelial cancer.

The chain is built from TRBV6-5 and TRBJ2-7, with 8 bases identical to TRBD2. Germline assignment: CDR1 MNHEY and CDR2 SVGAGI. The V gene end was trimmed by 2 bases and the J gene end by 1 base; junction bases not matched to a gene: 4. The CDR3 runs 15 residues. In DNA, the CDR3 is TGTGCCAGCAGTTACATCAGCGGGAGATCCTACGAGCAGTACTTC. This encodes CASSYISGRSYEQYF.

This clone has at least ten counts. The CDR3 region has the DNA TGTGCCAGCAGTGAAGGGACAGGCCCTAACTATGGCTACACCTTC. Its protein product is CASSEGTGPNYGYTF. V usage is TRBV6-1 and J usage is TRBJ1-2; 7 bases align to TRBD1. The CDR3 spans 15 residues. Germline loops: CDR1 MNHNS, CDR2 SASEGT. Losses at the gene ends were 1 base for V and 0 bases for J; bases not matched to a gene: 2.

In its sample, this clone was seen once. This chain joins TRBV29-1 and TRBJ1-1; 8 nucleotides agree with TRBD1. The CDR3 has 14 amino acids. Germline values: CDR1 SQVTM, CDR2 ANQGSEA. The V segment lost 4 bases and the J segment 4 bases; nucleotides outside the gene matches: 8. CDR3 in DNA: TGCAGCGTTGCTTTCGGGACAGGAGGCACTGAAGCTTTCTTT. Translating it yields CSVAFGTGGTEAFF.

This chain uses TRBV14 with TRBJ2-7, with D unclear. CDR3 length: 15 residues. V lost 1 base and J lost 2, with 12 bases in between. Per germline, CDR1 SGHDN and CDR2 FVKESK. CDR3 protein: CASSQVWPPAYEQYF. The CDR3 DNA follows: TGTGCCAGCAGCCAAGTTTGGCCACCAGCCTACGAGCAGTACTTC. Based on the CDR3 plus reference TRBV14 and TRBJ2-7, the full variable domain is EAGVTQFPSHSVIEKGQTVTLRCDPISGHDNLYWYRRVMGKEIKFLLHFVKESKQDESGMPNNRFLAERTGGTYSTLKVQPAELEDSGVYFCASSQVWPPAYEQYFGPGTRLTVT.

V is TRBV11-3 and J is TRBJ2-1, with 11 bases that match TRBD2. This CDR3 is built from 16 residues. J lost 10 bases, V lost 0 bases, and 8 bases had no gene match. CDR1 and CDR2 (germline): SGHNT, YENEEA. CDR3 sequence: CASSLDMTSGAREQFF. DNA for the CDR3: TGTGCCAGCAGCTTAGATATGACTAGCGGGGCACGGGAGCAGTTCTTC.

The chain uses TRBV29-1 and TRBJ2-1; the D is unclear. The germline V gene has CDR1 SQVTM and CDR2 ANQGSEA. This CDR3 contains 10 residues. With 5 bases removed from V and 6 bases from J, the gap between germline ends came to 5 bases. In nucleotides, the CDR3 is TGCAGCGTTCGAGTCAATGAGCAGTTCTTC. It encodes CSVRVNEQFF.

This chain connects TRBV19 to TRBJ2-3, with 11 bases that match TRBD2. The germline V gene encodes CDR1 LNHDA and CDR2 SQIVND (reference sequence). The CDR3 is 16 residues long. Losses at the gene ends were 5 bases for V and 5 bases for J; bases not matched to a gene: 9. The CDR3 reads CASSSGTSGPGDTQYF. The CDR3 DNA sequence: TGTGCCAGTAGTTCCGGGACTAGCGGCCCCGGAGATACGCAGTATTTT.

J is TRBJ1-4 and V is TRBV27; maybe TRBD1 (6 bases). V was pared by 8 bases and J by 8 bases, with 15 bases between. Germline assignment: CDR1 MNHEY and CDR2 SMNVEV (reference sequence). The CDR3 sequence is 13 residues long. The CDR3 DNA reads as TGTGCCAGCGGGGAGTCACAGGGCGAAAAACTGTTTTTT. This codes for CASGESQGEKLFF.

The chain couples TRBV11-3 to TRBJ2-1; 9 bases match TRBD1. Germline lookup yields CDR1 SGHNT and CDR2 YENEEA. J gave up 6 bases and V 4 bases, and 7 bases lay outside the gene matches. This CDR3 has 15 residues. CDR3 sequence reads: CASSSQGAGSNEQFF. The CDR3 nucleotides are TGTGCCAGCAGCTCACAGGGGGCCGGATCCAATGAGCAGTTCTTC.

This clone was detected only once. The chain couples TRBV29-1 to TRBJ1-1, with D maybe TRBD1 (5 bases). CDR1 is SQVTM and CDR2 is ANQGSEA in the germline V gene. Trimming took 3 bases from V and 4 from J, leaving 15 bases between them. This CDR3 is 14 amino acids long. In DNA, the CDR3 is TGCAGCGTTGATCGGCCAGGGAGGGGCACTGAAGCTTTCTTT. Amino acids: CSVDRPGRGTEAFF.

V gene TRBV9 combines with J gene TRBJ2-1, with D maybe TRBD2 (6 bases). From germline, CDR1 is SGDLS and CDR2 YYNGEE. This CDR3 is built from 14 residues. V was trimmed by 4 bases and J by 5 bases, leaving 13 bases between them. CDR3 DNA: TGTGCCAGCAGCCCGGGACTTCTTAACAATGAGCAGTTCTTC. Translated: CASSPGLLNNEQFF.

The CDR3 region has the DNA TGTGCCAGCAGTGACGGGGGGGTCCCCTACGAGCAGTACTTC. This translates into CASSDGGVPYEQYF. The rearrangement links TRBV6-1 to TRBJ2-7; 8 positions match TRBD2. This CDR3 comprises 14 residues. Germline assignment: CDR1 MNHNS and CDR2 SASEGT. V gave up 3 bases and J gave up 2 bases; unmatched junction bases: 3.

This rearrangement joins TRBV5-5 to TRBJ2-6; D not certain. The CDR3 is 14 residues long. V was clipped by 0 bases and J by 3 bases, with 4 bases between them. CDR1 is SGHKS and CDR2 is YYEKEE in the germline V gene (reference sequence). The CDR3 sequence: CASSLDSGANVLTF. CDR3 nucleotide sequence: TGTGCCAGCAGCTTGGATAGTGGGGCCAACGTCCTGACTTTC.

This clone was recorded only once. Mismatch with germline at one junction end may stem from a read error. The chain has TRBV29-1 and TRBJ1-2, with a possible D match to TRBD1 (5 bases). The V gene's germline CDR1 is SQVTM and CDR2 ANQGSEA. CDR3 length: 12 residues. The CDR3 nucleotides read TGCAGCGTTCAAGACAGTTTCTATGGCTACACCTTC. It codes for CSVQDSFYGYTF. Using reference TRBV29-1 and TRBJ1-2 for the parts outside the CDR3, the full variable domain is SAVISQKPSRDICQRGTSLTIQCQVDSQVTMMFWYRQQPGQSLTLIATANQGSEATYESGFVIDKFPISRPNLTFSTLTVSNMSPEDSSIYLCSVQDSFYGYTFGSGTRLTVV.

The CDR3: CASSLFWTDTGELFF. CDR3 DNA: TGTGCCAGCAGCTTATTCTGGACAGACACCGGGGAGCTGTTTTTT. This chain links TRBV7-2 with TRBJ2-2, with a possible D match to TRBD1 (6 bases). The CDR3 has 15 amino acids. Germline V gene lookup returns CDR1 SGHTA and CDR2 FQGNSA. Trimming shortened V by 2 bases and J by 3 bases, and 10 bases separated the two germline ends.

This clone has just a few counts. The J gene is TRBJ1-5, the V gene TRBV7-8; 7 nucleotides line up with TRBD1. This CDR3 spans 16 amino acids. The junction had 11 bases not matched to a gene; V was cut back by 6 bases and J by 3 bases. The germline CDR1 and CDR2 sequences are SGHVS and FQNEAQ. The CDR3 DNA follows: TGTGCCAGCAGTCTAGGACAGGTATTTCACAATCAGCCCCAGCATTTT. Protein: CASSLGQVFHNQPQHF.

This sequence joins TRBV14 and TRBJ1-1; the match to TRBD1 covers 8 bases. This CDR3 is 14 amino acids long. Per the germline V gene, CDR1 is SGHDN and CDR2 is FVKESK. V lost 2 bases to trimming and J lost 7 bases; unmatched junction nucleotides: 6. CDR3 in amino acids: CASSQSTGAGEAFF. The CDR3 coding sequence is TGTGCCAGCAGCCAATCGACAGGGGCGGGTGAAGCTTTCTTT.

This chain connects TRBV7-9 to TRBJ2-5; D is possibly TRBD1 (6 bases). The CDR3 contains 16 residues. Trimming pared 2 bases from V and 5 bases from J, leaving 18 bases between. Germline-derived CDR1 and CDR2 are SEHNR and FQNEAQ (reference sequence). In DNA form, the CDR3 reads TGTGCCAGCAGCTTAACGGGAAGGACAGAAATGGAGACCCAGTACTTC. Its translation is CASSLTGRTEMETQYF.

V gene TRBV5-1 combines with J gene TRBJ2-1, with D perhaps matching TRBD1 (6 bases). V lost 3 bases and J 3 bases, leaving 10 bases between the germline ends. The germline V gene encodes CDR1 SGHRS and CDR2 YFSETQ. This CDR3 spans 14 amino acids. The CDR3, as DNA: TGCGCCAGCAGCTCCGGACAGTTCTACAATGAGCAGTTCTTC. Amino acids: CASSSGQFYNEQFF.

In its sample, this clone was seen a few times. V and J are TRBV9 and TRBJ2-5, with 11 nucleotides matching TRBD1. CDR3 length equals 21 residues. Per germline, CDR1 SGDLS and CDR2 YYNGEE. V gave up 3 bases and J gave up 1 base; unmatched junction bases: 20. CDR3 bases: TGTGCCAGCAGCGGACCCTTCCGGGACAGGGGGACGGCGGGGTTCCAAGAGACCCAGTACTTC. Translation gives CASSGPFRDRGTAGFQETQYF.